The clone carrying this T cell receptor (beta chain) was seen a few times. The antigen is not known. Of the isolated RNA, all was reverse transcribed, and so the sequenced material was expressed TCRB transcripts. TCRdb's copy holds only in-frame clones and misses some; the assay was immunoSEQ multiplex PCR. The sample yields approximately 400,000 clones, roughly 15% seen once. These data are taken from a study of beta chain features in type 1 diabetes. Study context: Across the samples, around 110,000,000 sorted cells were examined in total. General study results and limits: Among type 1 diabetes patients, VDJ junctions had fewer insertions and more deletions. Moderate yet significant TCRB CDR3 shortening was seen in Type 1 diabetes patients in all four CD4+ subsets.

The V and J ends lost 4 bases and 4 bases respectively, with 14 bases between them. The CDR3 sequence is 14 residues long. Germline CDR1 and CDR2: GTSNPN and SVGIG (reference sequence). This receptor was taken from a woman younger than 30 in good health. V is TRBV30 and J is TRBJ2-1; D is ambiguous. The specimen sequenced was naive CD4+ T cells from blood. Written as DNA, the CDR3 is TGTGCCTGGAAATGGCCATCTCTGTACAATGAGCAGTTCTTC. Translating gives CAWKWPSLYNEQFF.